This T cell receptor (beta chain) was sequenced for a study of blood T cell repertoires in COVID-19. Study overall: Sites across the United States, Italy and Spain contributed samples from acute and convalescent COVID-19. Sources were T cells, B-cell-depleted T cells, or PBMCs; the material itself was cDNA or gDNA.

Authors' processing steps: Amplification from reference gene primers served as the basis for estimated nucleated cell counts. Sequencing used immunoSEQ multiplex PCR; TCRdb keeps in-frame clones, though not all of them. The V and J calls and clone size were taken over from that table, and D and trimming were inferred from the DNA. The repertoire has about 140,000 clones, around 80% of them found once; the top ten carry approximately 4%. The receptor comes from a man aged 55 to 70 with acute or convalescent COVID-19. The source material was peripheral blood.

CDR3 sequence: CAWSADRGFGSNQPQHF. Written as DNA, the CDR3 is TGTGCCTGGAGTGCGGACAGGGGTTTTGGAAGCAATCAGCCCCAGCATTTT. This chain connects TRBV30 to TRBJ1-5, with TRBD1 identical over 9 bases. This CDR3 has 17 amino acids. V shed 1 base and J 1 base; nucleotides not matched to a gene: 8. The V gene's germline CDR1 is GTSNPN and CDR2 SVGIG (reference sequence).